This record concerns one TCR beta chain sequence. The data belong to a study of shared T cell receptors in the human thymus. The data were produced by immunoSEQ multiplex PCR, yet TCRdb's version contains in-frame clones alone and is incomplete. The sample holds roughly 500,000 clones, 78% seen once. This sample also appeared in a second study, on human thymus T cells. That source notes: Infants served as donors; they were healthy and Finnish and were having corrective surgery for congenital heart defects. Thymus pieces cut out during corrective heart surgery were the tissue that was used. Repertoires sampled from thymus and blood appeared biased in V and J gene usage. Thymic repertoires overlap heavily among unrelated individuals, related research has reported.

The sequenced material came from thymocytes. The clonotype originates from a boy less than two years old with a congenital heart defect.

The CDR3 region is CATSRDGSGQGYNEQFF. Written as DNA, the CDR3 is TGTGCCACCAGCAGAGATGGTTCTGGACAGGGCTACAATGAGCAGTTCTTC. This chain uses TRBV15 with TRBJ2-1; 8 bases line up with TRBD1. Germline V gene sequence: CDR1 LNHNV, CDR2 YYDKDF (reference sequence). The length of the CDR3 is 17 residues. The J segment lost 3 bases and the V segment lost 0 bases, leaving 7 bases of the junction unmatched.